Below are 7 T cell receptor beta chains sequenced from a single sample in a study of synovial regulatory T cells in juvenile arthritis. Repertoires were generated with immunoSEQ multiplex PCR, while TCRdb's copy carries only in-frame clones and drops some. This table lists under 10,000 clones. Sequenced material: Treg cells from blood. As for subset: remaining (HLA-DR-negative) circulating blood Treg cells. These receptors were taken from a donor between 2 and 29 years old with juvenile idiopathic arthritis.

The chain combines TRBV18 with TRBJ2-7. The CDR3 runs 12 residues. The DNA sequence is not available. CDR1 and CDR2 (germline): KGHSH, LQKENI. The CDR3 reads CASSPGMGEQYF. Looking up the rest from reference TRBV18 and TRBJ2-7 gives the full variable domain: NAGVMQNPRHLVRRRGQEARLRCSPMKGHSHVYWYRQLPEEGLKFMVYLQKENIIDESGMPKERFSAEFPKEGPSILRIQQVVRGDSAAYFCASSPGMGEQYFGPGTRLTVT.

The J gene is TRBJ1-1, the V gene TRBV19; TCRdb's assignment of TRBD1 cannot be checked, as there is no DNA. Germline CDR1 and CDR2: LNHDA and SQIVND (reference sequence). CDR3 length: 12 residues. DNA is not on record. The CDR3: CASSPTASEAFF.

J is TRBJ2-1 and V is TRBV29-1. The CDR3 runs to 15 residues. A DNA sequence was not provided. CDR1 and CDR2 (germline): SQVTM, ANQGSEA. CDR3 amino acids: CSVEPYQSSYNEQFF.

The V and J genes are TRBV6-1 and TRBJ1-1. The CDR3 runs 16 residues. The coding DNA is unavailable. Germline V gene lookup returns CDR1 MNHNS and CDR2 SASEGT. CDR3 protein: CASSEVAGGMNTEAFF.

CDR3 region: CASSPGQGALPQHF. This chain uses TRBV18 with TRBJ1-5; TCRdb gives TRBD1 as the D gene, but with no DNA this cannot be confirmed. Germline V gene sequence: CDR1 KGHSH, CDR2 LQKENI. This CDR3 has 14 amino acids. DNA is not recorded here.

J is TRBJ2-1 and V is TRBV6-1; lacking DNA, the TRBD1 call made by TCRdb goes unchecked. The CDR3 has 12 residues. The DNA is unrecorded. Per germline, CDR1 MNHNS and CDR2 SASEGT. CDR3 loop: CASSDQVREQFF.

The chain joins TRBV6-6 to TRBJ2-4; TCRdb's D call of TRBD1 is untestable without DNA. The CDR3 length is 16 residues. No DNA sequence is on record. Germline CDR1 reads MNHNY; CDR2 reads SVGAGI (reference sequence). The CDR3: CASSYRDSWAKNIQYF.